One sample yielded the 18 T cell receptor beta chains listed below, sequenced in a study of T-cell reconstitution after alpha-beta-depleted transplantation in children. TCRbeta library construction was performed incorporating unique molecular identifiers. TCRdb called the PCR reads again in MiXCR, with one record for every CDR3 protein. Of fewer than 700,000 distinct CDR3 sequences detected, more than 20% appear once; the ten largest clones hold 12% to 15%. The material was PBMCs, mostly from graft donor cells, obtained 360 days after TCRalphabeta/CD19-depleted stem cell transplant. The origin of the receptors is a boy younger than two who had a stem cell transplant for acute myeloid leukemia, so the T cells may come from the graft donor.

This sequence joins TRBV4-3 and TRBJ2-1; perhaps D is TRBD1 or TRBD2 (6 bases each). From germline, CDR1 is LGHNA and CDR2 YSLEER. V lost 3 bases and J 8 bases, leaving 32 bases between the germline ends. This CDR3 spans 20 amino acids. CDR3 in amino acids: CASSQRGGQPWWGDRDEQFF. For the CDR3, the DNA is TGCGCCAGCAGCCAGAGGGGAGGACAGCCTTGGTGGGGGGACCGGGATGAGCAGTTCTTC.

The chain employs TRBV4-1 and TRBJ2-5; D unresolved. V shed 0 bases and J shed 5 bases, with 10 bases lying between them. CDR1 MGHRA and CDR2 YSYEKL come from the germline V gene. The CDR3 is made up of 14 amino acids. The CDR3 bases are TGCGCCAGCAGCCAAGATTGGCAGCTGGAGACCCAGTACTTC. Protein product: CASSQDWQLETQYF.

This chain uses TRBV20-1 with TRBJ2-5; D is undetermined. This CDR3 region has 12 residues. Per the germline V gene, CDR1 is DFQATT and CDR2 is SNEGSKA (reference sequence). V lost 2 bases and J lost 5, with 9 bases in between. The CDR3 region is CSARLWSETQYF. DNA for the CDR3: TGCAGTGCTAGATTGTGGTCTGAGACCCAGTACTTC.

This clonotype was counted only a few times. V gene TRBV10-3 combines with J gene TRBJ1-1; D is perhaps TRBD1 (6 bases). The CDR3 spans 15 residues. Looked up from germline, CDR1 is ENHRY and CDR2 is SYGVKD. V was cut by 3 bases and J by 1 base, with 12 bases left in between. The CDR3 reads CAISEAVRGNTEAFF. CDR3 nucleotide sequence: TGTGCCATCAGTGAAGCGGTCAGGGGGAACACTGAAGCTTTCTTT.

This clonotype has ten or more counts. The rearrangement joins TRBV3-1 to TRBJ2-1; no clear D. Germline loops: CDR1 LGHDT, CDR2 YNNKEL (reference sequence). The CDR3 loop spans 12 amino acids. V lost 7 bases, J lost 6 bases, and 10 bases lay in between. CDR3 amino acids: CASKAASNEQFF. The CDR3 coding sequence is TGTGCCAGCAAAGCCGCATCCAATGAGCAGTTCTTC.

In DNA, the CDR3 is TGTGCCACTCGGACAGGTCCCTACATGAACACTGAAGCTTTCTTT. Translation gives CATRTGPYMNTEAFF. J is TRBJ1-1 and V is TRBV7-2; 7 bases agree with TRBD1. Germline V gene sequence: CDR1 SGHTA, CDR2 FQGNSA. The CDR3 has 15 amino acids. Unmatched junction bases numbered 11, after V lost 10 bases and J lost 0 bases.

The sample holds a few counts of this clonotype. The chain uses TRBV19 and TRBJ1-4, with 9 nucleotides matching TRBD1. The CDR3 totals 14 residues. V lost 7 bases to trimming and J lost 8 bases; unmatched junction nucleotides: 8. Germline assignment: CDR1 LNHDA and CDR2 SQIVND (reference sequence). Written as DNA, the CDR3 is TGTGCCAGTACGGACAGGGGAACGGGCGAAAAACTGTTTTTT. Its protein product is CASTDRGTGEKLFF.

The rearrangement uses TRBV5-4 and TRBJ2-5; 8 nucleotides align to TRBD1. This CDR3 comprises 12 residues. The J segment lost 5 bases and the V segment lost 7 bases, leaving 4 bases of the junction unmatched. Germline V gene lookup returns CDR1 SGHNT and CDR2 YYREEE (reference sequence). The CDR3 sequence is CASGDRPETQYF. CDR3 coding DNA: TGTGCCAGCGGGGACAGGCCGGAGACCCAGTACTTC.

This clonotype has ten or more counts. This rearrangement joins TRBV7-2 to TRBJ2-7, with a possible D match to TRBD2 (5 bases). The V end was cut by 3 bases, the J end by 9 bases, with 27 bases between. This CDR3 is built from 17 residues. Germline V gene lookup returns CDR1 SGHTA and CDR2 FQGNSA. The CDR3, as DNA: TGTGCCAGCAGCTTGACTACCGACCCCCGCGCGCTGGGTGGGCAGTACTTC. Protein: CASSLTTDPRALGGQYF.

The V call is TRBV15, the J call TRBJ2-2; D ambiguous. This CDR3 comprises 15 residues. Trimming cost V 5 bases and J 6 bases, with 16 bases left between them. Looked up from germline, CDR1 is LNHNV and CDR2 is YYDKDF (reference sequence). The CDR3 DNA follows: TGTGCCACCAGCCCCAGAAGCATGCGGTCCGGGGAGCTGTTTTTT. Amino acids: CATSPRSMRSGELFF.

As concerns this clonotype: Mismatch with germline at one junction end may stem from a read error. This rearrangement joins TRBV20-1 to TRBJ1-1; D is unresolved. Germline-derived CDR1 and CDR2 are DFQATT and SNEGSKA (reference sequence). The CDR3 spans 14 residues. Here the CDR3 DNA reads TGCAGTGCTGGAGATAGGTTGGTGAACACTGAAGCTTTCTTT. Residues: CSAGDRLVNTEAFF.

This clonotype has just a few counts. The chain combines TRBV12-3 or TRBV12-4 with TRBJ2-5; D is possibly TRBD1 (6 bases). The CDR3 totals 18 residues. V dropped 5 bases and J dropped 2 bases, with 24 bases sitting between them. CDR3 sequence: CASSQDPGVPRFQETQYF. CDR3 in DNA: TGTGCCAGCAGTCAAGACCCAGGGGTCCCCCGCTTTCAAGAGACCCAGTACTTC.

J is TRBJ2-7 and V is TRBV20-1; 8 bases match TRBD1. The CDR3 length is 15 residues. Trimming removed 0 bases from V and 5 bases from J; junction bases left unmatched: 9. Per the germline V gene, CDR1 is DFQATT and CDR2 is SNEGSKA (reference sequence). The CDR3 sequence is CSARDPGQGGDEQYV. CDR3 DNA: TGCAGTGCTAGAGATCCCGGACAGGGCGGTGACGAGCAGTACGTC.

This clonotype was detected many times. This chain connects TRBV20-1 to TRBJ1-1; D is undetermined. The CDR3 covers 11 residues. The germline V gene has CDR1 DFQATT and CDR2 SNEGSKA (reference sequence). The CDR3 reads CSARENTEAFF. CDR3 nucleotide sequence: TGCAGCGCCCGAGAGAACACTGAAGCTTTCTTT.

The V and J genes are TRBV20-1 and TRBJ2-1, with 12 bases matching TRBD2. Per germline, CDR1 DFQATT and CDR2 SNEGSKA (reference sequence). V gave up 1 base and J gave up 4 bases; unmatched junction bases: 2. CDR3 length: 15 residues. For the CDR3, the DNA is TGCAGTGCTAGAGGTACTAGCGGGGGGTACAATGAGCAGTTCTTC. Residues: CSARGTSGGYNEQFF.

This clonotype occurred a few times. V usage is TRBV6-2 or TRBV6-3 and J usage is TRBJ2-5, with unresolved D. Per germline, CDR1 MNHEY and CDR2 SVGEGT. V was shortened by 6 bases and J by 4 bases, with 12 bases between the two germline ends. This CDR3 has 13 amino acids. The CDR3 bases are TGTGCCAGCAGCCGAGGCTGGGGAGAGACCCAGTACTTC. Its protein is CASSRGWGETQYF.

This clonotype was detected ten times or more. The chain combines TRBV6-2 or TRBV6-3 with TRBJ2-3; 11 bases line up with TRBD2. CDR3 length equals 16 residues. Germline V gives CDR1 MNHEY, CDR2 SVGEGT. Unmatched junction bases numbered 9, after V lost 3 bases and J lost 7 bases. This chain's CDR3 is CASSYLLAGAPHTQYF. CDR3 bases: TGTGCCAGCAGTTATCTACTAGCGGGGGCCCCTCATACGCAGTATTTT.

The chain recombines TRBV7-8 with TRBJ2-3; possible D gene TRBD1, 6 bases. From germline, CDR1 is SGHVS and CDR2 FQNEAQ. The CDR3 is 15 residues long. Trimming took off 1 base at V and 6 bases at J, with 14 bases between the two ends. The CDR3 DNA reads TGTGCCAGCAGCTTAGATACAGGGTTGAGTGATACGCAGTATTTT. Protein: CASSLDTGLSDTQYF.